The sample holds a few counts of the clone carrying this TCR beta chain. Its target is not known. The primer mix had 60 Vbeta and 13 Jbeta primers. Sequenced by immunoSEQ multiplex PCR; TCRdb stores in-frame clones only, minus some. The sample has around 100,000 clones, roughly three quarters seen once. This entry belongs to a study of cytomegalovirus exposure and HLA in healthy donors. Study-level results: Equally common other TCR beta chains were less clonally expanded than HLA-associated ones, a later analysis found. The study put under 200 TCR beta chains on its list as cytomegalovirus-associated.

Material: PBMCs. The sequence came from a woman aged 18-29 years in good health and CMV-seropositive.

The CDR3 spells CATRGTGLYEQYF. CDR3 DNA: TGTGCCACCCGAGGGACAGGCCTCTACGAGCAGTACTTC. The chain has TRBV7-9 and TRBJ2-7; 8 nucleotides match TRBD1. Germline V gene sequence: CDR1 SEHNR, CDR2 FQNEAQ (reference sequence). This CDR3 spans 13 amino acids. V gave up 10 bases and J gave up 3 bases; unmatched junction bases: 8.